The source of this T cell receptor beta chain is a study of shared clonotypes between healthy human individuals. TCRdb's table, derived via immunoSEQ multiplex PCR, lists solely in-frame clones and lacks some. The sample consists of some 1.1 million clones, 70% to 80% of them appearing once. Material: memory CD4+ T cells from PBMCs. Subset here: CD45RA-negative fraction. This receptor was taken from a man aged 18 to 29 in good health. Some clones in this sample may be carry-over from other donors' samples.

The CDR3 DNA follows: TGTGCCAGCAGTTTACTAGCGGGAGCCTACGAGCAGTACTTC. Amino acids: CASSLLAGAYEQYF. The J gene is TRBJ2-7, the V gene TRBV7-2, with TRBD2 matching 11 bases. Germline-derived CDR1 and CDR2 are SGHTA and FQGNSA. The CDR3 is 14 residues long. Trimming at V came to 6 bases and at J to 2 bases, leaving 3 bases not matched to a gene.